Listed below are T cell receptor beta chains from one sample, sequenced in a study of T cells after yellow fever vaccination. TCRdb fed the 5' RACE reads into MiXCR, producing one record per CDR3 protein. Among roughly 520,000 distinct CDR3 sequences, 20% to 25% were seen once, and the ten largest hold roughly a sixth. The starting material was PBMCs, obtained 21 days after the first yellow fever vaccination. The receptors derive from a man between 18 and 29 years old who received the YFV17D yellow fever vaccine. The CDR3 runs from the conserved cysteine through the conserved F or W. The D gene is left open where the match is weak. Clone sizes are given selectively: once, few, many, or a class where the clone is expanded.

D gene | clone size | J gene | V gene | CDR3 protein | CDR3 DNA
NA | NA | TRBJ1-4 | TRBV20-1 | CSVLQGLGEKLFF | TGCAGTGTCTTACAGGGTCTGGGTGAAAAACTGTTTTTT
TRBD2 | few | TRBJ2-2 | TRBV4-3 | CASSQDWSSGGTGDLFF | TGCGCCAGCAGCCAAGATTGGTCTAGCGGGGGCACCGGGGACCTGTTTTTT
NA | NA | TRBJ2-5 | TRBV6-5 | CASSYSGLQETQYF | TGTGCCAGCAGTTACTCCGGACTGCAAGAGACCCAGTACTTC
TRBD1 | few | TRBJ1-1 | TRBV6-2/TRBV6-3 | CASSFTGVTEAFF | TGTGCCAGCAGTTTTACAGGGGTAACTGAAGCTTTCTTT
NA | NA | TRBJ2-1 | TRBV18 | CASSLRRYNEQFF | TGTGCCAGCTCACTAAGACGGTACAATGAGCAGTTCTTC
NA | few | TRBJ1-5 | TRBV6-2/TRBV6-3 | CASRHREVSNQPQHF | TGTGCCAGCAGACACCGCGAGGTTAGCAATCAGCCCCAGCATTTT
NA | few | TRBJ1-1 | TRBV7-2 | CASSSPAWNTEAFF | TGTGCCAGCAGCTCCCCGGCCTGGAACACTGAAGCTTTCTTT
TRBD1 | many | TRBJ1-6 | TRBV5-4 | CASSLDRGYNSPLHF | TGTGCCAGCAGCCTCGACAGGGGCTATAATTCACCCCTCCACTTT
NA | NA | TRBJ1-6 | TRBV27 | CASRAAYNSPLHF | TGTGCCAGCAGGGCGGCCTATAATTCACCCCTCCACTTT
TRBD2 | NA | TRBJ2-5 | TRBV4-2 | CASSQGRQLADQETQYF | TGTGCCAGCAGCCAAGGCCGACAACTAGCGGACCAAGAGACCCAGTACTTC
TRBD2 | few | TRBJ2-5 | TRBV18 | CASSPRPSGGAGQETQYF | TGTGCCAGCTCACCACGGCCTAGCGGGGGGGCCGGGCAAGAGACCCAGTACTTC
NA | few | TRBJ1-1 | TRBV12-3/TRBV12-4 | CASSRDVGMTEAFF | TGTGCCAGCAGTCGGGACGTCGGGATGACTGAAGCTTTCTTT
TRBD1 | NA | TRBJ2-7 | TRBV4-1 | CASSHGTGGIEQYF | TGCGCCAGCAGCCACGGGACAGGGGGCATCGAGCAGTACTTC
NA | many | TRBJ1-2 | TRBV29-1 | CSVDLSQTTYGYTF | TGCAGCGTTGATCTCAGTCAGACCACCTATGGCTACACCTTC
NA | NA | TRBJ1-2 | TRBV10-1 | CASSENTNYGYTF | TGCGCCAGCAGTGAGAACACTAACTATGGCTACACCTTC
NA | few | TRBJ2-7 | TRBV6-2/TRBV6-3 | CASTGSYEQYF | TGTGCCAGCACTGGTTCCTACGAGCAGTACTTC
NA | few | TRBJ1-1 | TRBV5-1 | CASSSSYTEAFF | TGCGCCAGCAGCTCTAGTTACACTGAAGCTTTCTTT
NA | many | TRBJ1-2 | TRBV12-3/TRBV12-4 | CASSFGLVNGGYTF | TGTGCCAGCAGTTTTGGGCTGGTTAATGGCGGCTACACCTTC
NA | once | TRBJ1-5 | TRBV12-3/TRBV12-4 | CASSLTSKGNQPQHF | TGTGCCAGCAGTCTCACATCAAAAGGCAATCAGCCCCAGCATTTT
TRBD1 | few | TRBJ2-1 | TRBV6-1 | CASSRQGARNEQFF | TGTGCCAGCAGCAGACAGGGGGCGAGGAATGAGCAGTTCTTC
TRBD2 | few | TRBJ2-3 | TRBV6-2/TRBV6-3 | CASSPWTSGGRTSTDTQYF | TGTGCCAGCAGCCCCTGGACTAGCGGGGGGCGTACCAGCACAGATACGCAGTATTTT
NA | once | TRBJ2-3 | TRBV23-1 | CVSSPQRAPTDTQYF | TGCGTCAGCAGTCCCCAGAGGGCTCCCACAGATACGCAGTATTTT
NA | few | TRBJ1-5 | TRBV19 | CASSIRGGDQPQHF | TGTGCCAGTAGTATCCGAGGTGGAGATCAGCCCCAGCATTTT
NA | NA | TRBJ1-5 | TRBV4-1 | CASSRVGNQPQHF | TGCGCCAGCAGCCGGGTGGGCAATCAGCCCCAGCATTTT
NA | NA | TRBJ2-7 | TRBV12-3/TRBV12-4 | CASSSAVTYEQYF | TGTGCCAGCAGTTCGGCAGTGACCTACGAGCAGTACTTC
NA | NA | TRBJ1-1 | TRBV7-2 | CASSLRWQGQPEAFF | TGTGCCAGCAGCTTAAGGTGGCAGGGTCAACCTGAAGCTTTCTTT
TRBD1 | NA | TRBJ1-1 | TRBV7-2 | CASSSTPRTGELF | TGTGCCAGCAGCTCAACCCCCCGGACAGGGGAGCTCTTT
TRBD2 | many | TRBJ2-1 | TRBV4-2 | CASSQDLSSGGNEQFF | TGTGCCAGCAGCCAAGATCTGTCTAGCGGGGGGAATGAGCAGTTCTTC
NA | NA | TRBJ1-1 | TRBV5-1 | CASSLGPGGSTEAFF | TGCGCCAGCAGCTTGGGCCCAGGAGGGAGCACTGAAGCTTTCTTT
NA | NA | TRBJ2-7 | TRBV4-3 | CASSQERGRSYEQYF | TGCGCCAGCAGCCAAGAACGGGGCCGCTCCTACGAGCAGTACTTC
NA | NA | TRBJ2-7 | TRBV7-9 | CASSSTATYEQYF | TGTGCCAGCAGCTCGACCGCGACCTACGAGCAGTACTTC
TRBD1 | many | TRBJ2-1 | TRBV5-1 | CASSLGDRGHGEQFF | TGCGCCAGCAGCTTGGGGGACAGGGGGCACGGTGAGCAGTTCTTC
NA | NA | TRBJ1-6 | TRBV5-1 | CASSLVSGAKSPLHF | TGCGCCAGCAGCTTGGTGTCAGGGGCGAAGTCACCCCTCCACTTT
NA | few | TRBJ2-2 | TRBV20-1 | CSARAPLLGVGGELFF | TGCAGTGCTAGAGCCCCGTTGTTGGGGGTTGGCGGGGAGCTGTTTTTT
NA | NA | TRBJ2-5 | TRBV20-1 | CSARDANQETQYF | TGCAGTGCTAGAGATGCGAATCAAGAGACCCAGTACTTC
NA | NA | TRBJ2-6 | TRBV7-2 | CASSLGGRTGANVLTF | TGTGCCAGCAGCTTAGGAGGAAGAACTGGGGCCAACGTCCTGACTTTC
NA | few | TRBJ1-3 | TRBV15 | CATSRFSFGGGNTIYF | TGTGCCACCAGCAGGTTCTCCTTTGGGGGAGGAAACACCATATATTTT
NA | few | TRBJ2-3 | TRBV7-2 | CASSSNRDLDTQYF | TGTGCCAGCAGCTCAAACCGGGACCTGGATACGCAGTATTTT
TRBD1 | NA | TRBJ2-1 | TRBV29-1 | CSAARDRGPNEQFF | TGCAGCGCTGCGCGGGACAGGGGACCCAATGAGCAGTTCTTC
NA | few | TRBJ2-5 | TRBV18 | CASSPPGIQETQYF | TGTGCCAGCTCCCCGCCGGGAATTCAAGAGACCCAGTACTTC